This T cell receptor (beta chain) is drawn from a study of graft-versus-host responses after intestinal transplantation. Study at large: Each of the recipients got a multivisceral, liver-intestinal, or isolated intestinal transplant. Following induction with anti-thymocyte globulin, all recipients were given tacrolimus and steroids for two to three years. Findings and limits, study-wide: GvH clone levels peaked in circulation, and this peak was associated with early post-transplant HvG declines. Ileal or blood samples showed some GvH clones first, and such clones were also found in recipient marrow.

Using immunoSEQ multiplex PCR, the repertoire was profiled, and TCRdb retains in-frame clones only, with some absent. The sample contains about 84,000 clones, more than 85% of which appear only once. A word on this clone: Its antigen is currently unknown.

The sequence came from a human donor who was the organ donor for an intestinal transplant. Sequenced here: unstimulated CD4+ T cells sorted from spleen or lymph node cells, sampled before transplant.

Written as DNA, the CDR3 is TGTGCCAGCAGCGTAGTAGCGGGGGGGCCTGGAGATACGCAGTATTTT. This sequence encodes CASSVVAGGPGDTQYF. The V call is TRBV9, the J call TRBJ2-3; the match to TRBD2 covers 11 bases. V gave up 0 bases and J gave up 5 bases; unmatched junction bases: 5. CDR3 length: 16 amino acids. CDR1 is SGDLS, CDR2 YYNGEE, per germline.